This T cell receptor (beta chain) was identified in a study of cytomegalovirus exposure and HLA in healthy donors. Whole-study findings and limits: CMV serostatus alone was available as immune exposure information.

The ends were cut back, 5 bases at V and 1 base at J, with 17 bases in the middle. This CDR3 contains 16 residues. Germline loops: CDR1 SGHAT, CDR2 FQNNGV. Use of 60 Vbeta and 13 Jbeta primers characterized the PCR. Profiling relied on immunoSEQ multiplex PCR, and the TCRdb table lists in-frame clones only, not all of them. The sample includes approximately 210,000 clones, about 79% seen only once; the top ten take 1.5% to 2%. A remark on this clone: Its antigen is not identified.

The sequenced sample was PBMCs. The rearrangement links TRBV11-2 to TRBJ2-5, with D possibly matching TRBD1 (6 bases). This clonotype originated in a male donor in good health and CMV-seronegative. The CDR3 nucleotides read TGTGCCAGCAGCCGACGACAGGTTCGGCCCCAAGAGACCCAGTACTTC. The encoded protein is CASSRRQVRPQETQYF.